Sequencing of this TCR beta chain was carried out in a study of T cell clones after liver transplantation. The CDR3 runs to 16 residues. V shed 4 bases and J shed 9 bases, with 22 bases lying between them. Germline V gene data show CDR1 as MNHEY and CDR2 as SMNVEV (reference sequence). TCRdb's table, derived via immunoSEQ multiplex PCR, lists solely in-frame clones and lacks some. The data contain some 110,000 clones, around 86% of them singletons. Specimen: CD4+ T cells from blood, collected before liver transplant. The V and J genes are TRBV27 and TRBJ2-1; perhaps TRBD2 as D (8 bases). The TCR comes from a human donor who received a liver transplant. This CDR3 reads CASSSTGVAGGGEQFF. The CDR3 bases are TGTGCCAGCAGTTCCACAGGGGTCGCCGGGGGGGGTGAGCAGTTCTTC.